The clone carrying this T cell receptor (beta chain) was counted ten times or more. Trimming cost V 5 bases and J 1 base, with 14 bases left between them. Germline V gene lookup returns CDR1 PRHDT and CDR2 FYEKMQ (reference sequence). The CDR3 loop spans 15 amino acids. The sample is drawn from a study of blood T cell repertoires in COVID-19. Method: immunoSEQ multiplex PCR; TCRdb's copy keeps in-frame clones and lacks some. In the table there are 150,000 to 200,000 clones, roughly 90% of which are singletons. The sequence was collected from a man aged 25-45 years with COVID-19, enrolled during active disease. The J gene is TRBJ1-1, the V gene TRBV13; a weak D match, TRBD1 (6 bases). The sequencing input was peripheral blood. The CDR3 loop reads CASSHYGQPNTEAFF. The CDR3 region has the DNA TGTGCCAGCAGCCATTACGGACAGCCGAACACTGAAGCTTTCTTT.